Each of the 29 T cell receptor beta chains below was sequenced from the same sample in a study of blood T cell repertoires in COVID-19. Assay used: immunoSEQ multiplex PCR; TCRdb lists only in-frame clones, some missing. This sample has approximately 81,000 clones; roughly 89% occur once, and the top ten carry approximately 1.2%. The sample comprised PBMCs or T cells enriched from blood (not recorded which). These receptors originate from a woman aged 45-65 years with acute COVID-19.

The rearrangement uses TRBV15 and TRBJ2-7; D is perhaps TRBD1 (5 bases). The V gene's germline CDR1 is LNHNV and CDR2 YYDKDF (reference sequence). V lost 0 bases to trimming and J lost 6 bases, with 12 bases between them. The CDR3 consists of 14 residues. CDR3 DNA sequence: TGTGCCACCAGCAGAGATTTAGGGGATTTCGAGCAGTACTTC. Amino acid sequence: CATSRDLGDFEQYF.

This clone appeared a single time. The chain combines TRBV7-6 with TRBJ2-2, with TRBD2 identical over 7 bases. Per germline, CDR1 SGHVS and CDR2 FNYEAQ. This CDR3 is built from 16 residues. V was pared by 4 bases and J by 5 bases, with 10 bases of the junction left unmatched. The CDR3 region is CASSYLTSPLTGELFF. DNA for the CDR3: TGTGCCAGCAGCTACTTGACTAGCCCCTTAACCGGGGAGCTGTTTTTT.

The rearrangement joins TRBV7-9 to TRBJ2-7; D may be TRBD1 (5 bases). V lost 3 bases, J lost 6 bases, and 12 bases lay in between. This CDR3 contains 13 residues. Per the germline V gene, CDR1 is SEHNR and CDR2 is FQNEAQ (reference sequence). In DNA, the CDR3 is TGTGCCAGCAGCTTGGGCAGGGTTGGCGAGCAGTACTTC. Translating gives CASSLGRVGEQYF.

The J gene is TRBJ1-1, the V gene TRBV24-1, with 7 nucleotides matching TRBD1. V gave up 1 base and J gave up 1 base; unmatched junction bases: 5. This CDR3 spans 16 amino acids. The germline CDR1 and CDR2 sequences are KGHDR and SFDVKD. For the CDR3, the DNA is TGTGCCACCAGTGATTTCCCCGGGACAGCGAACACTGAAGCTTTCTTT. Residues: CATSDFPGTANTEAFF.

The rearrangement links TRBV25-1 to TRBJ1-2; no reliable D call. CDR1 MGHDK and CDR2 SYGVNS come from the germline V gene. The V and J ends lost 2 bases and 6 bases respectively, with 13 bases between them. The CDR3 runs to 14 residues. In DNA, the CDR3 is TGTGCCAGCAGTGAAGGAAAAGGACTACATGGCTACACCTTC. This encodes CASSEGKGLHGYTF.

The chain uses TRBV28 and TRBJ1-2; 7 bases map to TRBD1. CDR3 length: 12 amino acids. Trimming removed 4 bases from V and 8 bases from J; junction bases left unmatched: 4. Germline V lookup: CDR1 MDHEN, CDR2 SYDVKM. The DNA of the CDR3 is TGTGCCAGCAGTTCACAGGGGCTCGGCTACACCTTC. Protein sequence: CASSSQGLGYTF.

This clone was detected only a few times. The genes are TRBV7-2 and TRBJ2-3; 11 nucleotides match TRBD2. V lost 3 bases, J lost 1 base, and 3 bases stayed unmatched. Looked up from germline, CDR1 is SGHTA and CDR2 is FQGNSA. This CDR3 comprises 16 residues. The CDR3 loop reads CASSFAGLAGTDTQYF. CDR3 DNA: TGTGCCAGCAGCTTCGCGGGACTAGCGGGCACAGATACGCAGTATTTT.

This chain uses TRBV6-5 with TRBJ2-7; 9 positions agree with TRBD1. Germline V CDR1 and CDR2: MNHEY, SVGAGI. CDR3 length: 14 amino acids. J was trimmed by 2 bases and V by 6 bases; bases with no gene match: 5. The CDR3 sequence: CASSPDRGPYEQYF. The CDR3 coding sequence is TGTGCCAGCAGCCCGGACAGGGGCCCCTACGAGCAGTACTTC.

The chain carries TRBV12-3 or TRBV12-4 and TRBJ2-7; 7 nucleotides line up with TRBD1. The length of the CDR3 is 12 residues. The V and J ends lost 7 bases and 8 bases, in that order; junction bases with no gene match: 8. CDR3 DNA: TGTGCCAGCACGCGAGAACAGGGGCAGCAGTACTTC. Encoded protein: CASTREQGQQYF.

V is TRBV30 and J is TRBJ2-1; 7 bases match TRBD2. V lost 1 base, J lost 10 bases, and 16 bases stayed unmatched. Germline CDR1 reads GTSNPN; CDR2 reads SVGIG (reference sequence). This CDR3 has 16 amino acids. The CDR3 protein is CAWSDGLSGQLREQFF. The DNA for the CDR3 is TGTGCCTGGAGTGATGGGCTTAGCGGGCAACTACGCGAGCAGTTCTTC.

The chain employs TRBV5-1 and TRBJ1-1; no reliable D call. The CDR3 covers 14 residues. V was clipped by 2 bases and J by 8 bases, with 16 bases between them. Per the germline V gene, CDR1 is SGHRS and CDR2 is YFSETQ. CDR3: CASSFLGSPQEAFF. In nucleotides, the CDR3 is TGCGCCAGCAGCTTCCTCGGGTCCCCGCAGGAAGCTTTCTTT.

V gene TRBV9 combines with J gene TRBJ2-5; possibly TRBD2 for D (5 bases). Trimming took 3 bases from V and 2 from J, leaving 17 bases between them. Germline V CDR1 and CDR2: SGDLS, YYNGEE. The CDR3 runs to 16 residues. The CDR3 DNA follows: TGTGCCAGCAGCGGAACCGGGATGGGCGGACAAGAGACCCAGTACTTC. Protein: CASSGTGMGGQETQYF.

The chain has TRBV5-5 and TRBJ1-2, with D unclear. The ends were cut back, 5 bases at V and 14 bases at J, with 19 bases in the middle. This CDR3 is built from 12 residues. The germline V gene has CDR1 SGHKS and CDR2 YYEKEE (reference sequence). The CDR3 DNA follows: TGTGCCAGCAGTCCCCTGGCGGGTCTATTTACCTTC. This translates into CASSPLAGLFTF.

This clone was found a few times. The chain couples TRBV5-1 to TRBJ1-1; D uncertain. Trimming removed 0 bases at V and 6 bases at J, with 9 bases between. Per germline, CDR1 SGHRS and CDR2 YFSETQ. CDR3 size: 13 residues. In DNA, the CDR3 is TGCGCCAGCAGCTTGGTTCGGGATTCTGAAGCTTTCTTT. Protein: CASSLVRDSEAFF.

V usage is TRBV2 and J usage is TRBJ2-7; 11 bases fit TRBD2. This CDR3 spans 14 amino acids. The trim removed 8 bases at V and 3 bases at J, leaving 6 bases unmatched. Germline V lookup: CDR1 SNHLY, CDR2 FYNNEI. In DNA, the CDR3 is TGTGCCAGCGGCGGGACTAGCGGTGTCTACGAGCAGTACTTC. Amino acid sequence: CASGGTSGVYEQYF.

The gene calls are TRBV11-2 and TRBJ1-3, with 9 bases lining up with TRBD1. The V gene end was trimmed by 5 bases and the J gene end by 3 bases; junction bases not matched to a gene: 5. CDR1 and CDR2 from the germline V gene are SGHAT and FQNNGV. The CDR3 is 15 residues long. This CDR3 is CASSKQGAFGNTIYF. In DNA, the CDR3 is TGTGCCAGCAGCAAACAGGGGGCGTTTGGAAACACCATATATTTT.

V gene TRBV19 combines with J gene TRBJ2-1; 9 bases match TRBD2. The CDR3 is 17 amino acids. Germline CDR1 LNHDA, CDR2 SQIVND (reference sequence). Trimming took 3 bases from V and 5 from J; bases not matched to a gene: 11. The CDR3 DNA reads TGTGCCAGTAGTATGTACGCTAGCGGGAAGGTGGACAATGAGCAGTTCTTC. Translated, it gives CASSMYASGKVDNEQFF. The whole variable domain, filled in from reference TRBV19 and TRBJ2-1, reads DGGITQSPKYLFRKEGQNVTLSCEQNLNHDAMYWYRQDPGQGLRLIYYSQIVNDFQKGDIAEGYSVSREKKESFPLTVTSAQKNPTAFYLCASSMYASGKVDNEQFFGPGTRLTVL.

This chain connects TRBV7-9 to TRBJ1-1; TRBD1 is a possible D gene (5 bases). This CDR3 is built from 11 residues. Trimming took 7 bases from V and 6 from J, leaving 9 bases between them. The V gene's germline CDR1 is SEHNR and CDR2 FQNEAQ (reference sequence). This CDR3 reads CASTRAPEAFF. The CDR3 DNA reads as TGTGCCAGCACCAGGGCCCCTGAAGCTTTCTTT.

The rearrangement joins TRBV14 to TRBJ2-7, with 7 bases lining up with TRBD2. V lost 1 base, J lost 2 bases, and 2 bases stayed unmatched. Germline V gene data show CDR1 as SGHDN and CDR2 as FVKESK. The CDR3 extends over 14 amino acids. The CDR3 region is CASSQVGGAYEQYF. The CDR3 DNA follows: TGTGCCAGCAGCCAAGTGGGGGGGGCCTACGAGCAGTACTTC.

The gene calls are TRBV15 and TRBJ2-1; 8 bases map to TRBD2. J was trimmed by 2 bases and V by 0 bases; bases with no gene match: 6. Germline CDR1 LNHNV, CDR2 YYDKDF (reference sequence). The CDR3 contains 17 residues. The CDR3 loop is CATSRDSSGVAYNEQFF. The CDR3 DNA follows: TGTGCCACCAGCAGAGATAGTAGCGGGGTAGCCTACAATGAGCAGTTCTTC.

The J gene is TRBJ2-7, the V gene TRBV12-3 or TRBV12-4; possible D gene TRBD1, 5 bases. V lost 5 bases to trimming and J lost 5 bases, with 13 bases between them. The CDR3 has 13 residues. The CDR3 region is CASSPQGSHEQYF. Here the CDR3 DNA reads TGTGCCAGCAGTCCCCAGGGTTCTCACGAGCAGTACTTC.

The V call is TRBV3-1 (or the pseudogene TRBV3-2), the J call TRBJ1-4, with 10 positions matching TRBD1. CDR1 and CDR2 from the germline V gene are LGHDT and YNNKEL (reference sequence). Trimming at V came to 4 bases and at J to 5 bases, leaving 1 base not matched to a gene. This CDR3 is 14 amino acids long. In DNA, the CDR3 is TGTGCCAGCAGCCTGGGACAGGGGAATGAAAAACTGTTTTTT. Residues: CASSLGQGNEKLFF.

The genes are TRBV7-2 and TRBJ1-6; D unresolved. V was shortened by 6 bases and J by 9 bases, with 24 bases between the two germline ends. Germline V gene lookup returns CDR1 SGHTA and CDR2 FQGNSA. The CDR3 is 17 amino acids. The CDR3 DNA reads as TGTGCCAGCAGAGACCCGGACGTCCGGCGGAGGATTTCACCCCTCCACTTT. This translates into CASRDPDVRRRISPLHF.

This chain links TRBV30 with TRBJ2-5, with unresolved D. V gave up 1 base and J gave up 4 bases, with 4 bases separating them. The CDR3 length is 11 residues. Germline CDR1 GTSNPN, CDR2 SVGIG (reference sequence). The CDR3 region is CAWSGAETQYF. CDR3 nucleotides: TGTGCCTGGAGTGGGGCAGAGACCCAGTACTTC.

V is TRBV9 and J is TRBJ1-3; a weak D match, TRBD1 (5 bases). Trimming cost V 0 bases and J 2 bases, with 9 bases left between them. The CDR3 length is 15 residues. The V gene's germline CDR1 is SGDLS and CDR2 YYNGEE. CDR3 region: CASSVEGLPGNTIYF. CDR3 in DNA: TGTGCCAGCAGCGTAGAGGGACTTCCTGGAAACACCATATATTTT.

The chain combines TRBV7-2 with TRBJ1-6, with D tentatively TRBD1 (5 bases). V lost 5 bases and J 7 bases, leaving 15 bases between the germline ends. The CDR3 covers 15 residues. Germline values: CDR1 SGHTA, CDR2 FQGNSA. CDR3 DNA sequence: TGTGCCAGCAGCGCCTTTGGGGGGGACAATTCACCCCTCCACTTT. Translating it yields CASSAFGGDNSPLHF.

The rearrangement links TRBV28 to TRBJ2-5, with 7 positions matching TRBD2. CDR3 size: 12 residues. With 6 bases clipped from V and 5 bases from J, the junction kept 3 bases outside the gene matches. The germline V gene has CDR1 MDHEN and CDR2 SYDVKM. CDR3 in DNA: TGTGCCAGCAGCGGGCGGGGGGAGACCCAGTACTTC. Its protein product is CASSGRGETQYF.

The CDR3 DNA follows: TGTGCCAGTAGTATGACTCATGGCTACACCTTC. Its protein is CASSMTHGYTF. The chain links TRBV19 to TRBJ1-2, with no clear D. Trimming shortened V by 3 bases and J by 6 bases, and 5 bases separated the two germline ends. Per germline, CDR1 LNHDA and CDR2 SQIVND (reference sequence). CDR3 length: 11 residues.

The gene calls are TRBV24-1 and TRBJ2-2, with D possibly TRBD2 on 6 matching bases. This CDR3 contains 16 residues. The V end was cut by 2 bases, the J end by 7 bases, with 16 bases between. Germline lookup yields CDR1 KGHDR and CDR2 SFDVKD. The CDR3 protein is CATSDSPGGGSGELFF. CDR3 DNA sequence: TGTGCCACCAGTGATTCCCCCGGCGGAGGGAGCGGGGAGCTGTTTTTT.